The 9 T cell receptor beta chains given below trace back to one sample, sequenced in a study of blood T cell repertoires in COVID-19. Profiled with immunoSEQ multiplex PCR; TCRdb holds only in-frame clones, not every one. Seen here are 150,000 to 200,000 clones, around 82% observed once, and the top ten hold roughly 1.1%. Sequences were obtained from peripheral blood. These receptors were taken from a man aged 60-69 years who had recovered from COVID-19.

The V and J genes are TRBV6-5 and TRBJ1-1; D not resolved. CDR1 is MNHEY and CDR2 is SVGAGI in the germline V gene. With 0 bases removed from V and 0 bases from J, the gap between germline ends came to 11 bases. The CDR3 is made up of 16 amino acids. CDR3 sequence reads: CASSYSRRDMNTEAFF. In DNA, the CDR3 is TGTGCCAGCAGTTACTCGCGCCGCGACATGAACACTGAAGCTTTCTTT.

The rearrangement links TRBV27 to TRBJ2-7; TRBD1 might be the D (6 bases). With 0 bases removed from V and 4 bases from J, the gap between germline ends came to 7 bases. The CDR3 runs to 13 residues. Germline CDR1 reads MNHEY; CDR2 reads SMNVEV (reference sequence). This CDR3 reads CASSLSGGYEQYF. For the CDR3, the DNA is TGTGCCAGCAGTTTATCAGGGGGATACGAGCAGTACTTC.

The V and J genes are TRBV18 and TRBJ1-4; D is uncertain. CDR1 and CDR2 (germline): KGHSH, LQKENI. V was clipped by 1 base and J by 0 bases, with 6 bases between them. This CDR3 is 15 amino acids long. CDR3 sequence (DNA): TGTGCCAGCTCACCACTCCGGGCAACTAATGAAAAACTGTTTTTT. Translating it yields CASSPLRATNEKLFF.

The gene calls are TRBV5-1 and TRBJ1-3, with D unclear. Trimming removed 0 bases from V and 0 bases from J, with 7 bases in between. CDR3 length equals 15 residues. The germline CDR1 and CDR2 sequences are SGHRS and YFSETQ. The CDR3 is CASSLDPGSGNTIYF. The CDR3 DNA follows: TGCGCCAGCAGCTTGGATCCGGGCTCTGGAAACACCATATATTTT.

The chain links TRBV9 to TRBJ2-7; 7 positions agree with TRBD1. The J segment lost 3 bases and the V segment lost 0 bases, leaving 12 bases of the junction unmatched. Germline V gene data show CDR1 as SGDLS and CDR2 as YYNGEE. CDR3 length equals 17 residues. CDR3 sequence: CASSVAPGGQGVYEQYF. Here the CDR3 DNA reads TGTGCCAGCAGCGTAGCGCCTGGGGGCCAGGGGGTCTACGAGCAGTACTTC. Full variable domain (missing parts from reference TRBV9 and TRBJ2-7): DSGVTQTPKHLITATGQRVTLRCSPRSGDLSVYWYQQSLDQGLQFLIQYYNGEERAKGNILERFSAQQFPDLHSELNLSSLELGDSALYFCASSVAPGGQGVYEQYFGPGTRLTVT.

This clone was detected once. The chain combines TRBV2 with TRBJ1-5, with 8 bases that match TRBD1. The germline V gene has CDR1 SNHLY and CDR2 FYNNEI. The CDR3 covers 14 residues. V lost 6 bases, J lost 6 bases, and 7 bases stayed unmatched. The CDR3 is CASSNQGAGQPQHF. The CDR3 DNA reads as TGTGCCAGCAGCAACCAGGGGGCTGGTCAGCCCCAGCATTTT.

The chain links TRBV6-5 to TRBJ2-2; 8 bases align to TRBD2. Trimming at V came to 6 bases and at J to 5 bases, leaving 8 bases not matched to a gene. Germline V lookup: CDR1 MNHEY, CDR2 SVGAGI. The CDR3 spans 15 residues. In DNA, the CDR3 is TGTGCCAGCAGCCGTAGCGGGGCTCGAACCGGGGAGCTGTTTTTT. This translates into CASSRSGARTGELFF.

In its sample, this clone was seen once. The chain has TRBV23-1 and TRBJ1-1, with 9 bases lining up with TRBD1. TRBV23-1 is recorded as an ORF, its role being uncertain. There are 18 residues in the CDR3. The trim removed 3 bases at V and 1 base at J, leaving 12 bases unmatched. The CDR3, as DNA: TGCGCCAGCAGTCAGACCCGGGACAGGGTATTAAAGAACACTGAAGCTTTCTTT. Its translation: CASSQTRDRVLKNTEAFF.

V is TRBV7-9 and J is TRBJ2-5; 9 bases are shared with TRBD2. The CDR3 is 16 residues long. V dropped 1 base and J dropped 5; count of bases not matched to a gene: 8. The V gene's germline CDR1 is SEHNR and CDR2 FQNEAQ (reference sequence). CDR3 protein: CASSLGAGGVGETQYF. The CDR3 DNA sequence: TGTGCCAGCAGCTTAGGAGCGGGGGGCGTCGGGGAGACCCAGTACTTC.